These 14 T cell receptor beta chains originate from one sample sequenced in a study of blood T cell repertoires in COVID-19. Data came from immunoSEQ multiplex PCR; TCRdb stores just in-frame clones and leaves some out. The sample shows 200,000 to 300,000 clones, roughly 86% of them seen only once. Sequencing was performed on peripheral blood. These receptors all come from a man aged 35-49 years who had recovered from COVID-19.

The V and J genes are TRBV7-2 and TRBJ2-3; 12 bases match TRBD2. V lost 5 bases, J lost 3 bases, and 3 bases stayed unmatched. Looked up from germline, CDR1 is SGHTA and CDR2 is FQGNSA. This CDR3 comprises 15 residues. The CDR3 region is CASSLGLAGTDTQYF. The DNA for the CDR3 is TGTGCCAGCAGCCTAGGACTAGCGGGAACAGATACGCAGTATTTT.

The V gene is TRBV5-1, the J gene TRBJ2-1, with TRBD2 identical over 11 bases. This CDR3 is 15 amino acids long. The V and J ends lost 3 bases and 5 bases, in that order; junction bases with no gene match: 4. In germline, CDR1 is SGHRS, CDR2 YFSETQ. DNA of the CDR3: TGCGCCAGCAGCTCGATACTAGCGGGAGACAATGAGCAGTTCTTC. Encoded protein: CASSSILAGDNEQFF.

This clone was picked up a small number of times. The chain joins TRBV30 to TRBJ1-1, with TRBD1 matching 7 bases. The germline V gene has CDR1 GTSNPN and CDR2 SVGIG (reference sequence). V gave up 5 bases and J gave up 4 bases; unmatched junction bases: 4. CDR3 length: 12 residues. DNA for the CDR3: TGTGCCTGGTTACAGGGGAGCACTGAAGCTTTCTTT. Protein product: CAWLQGSTEAFF.

The J gene is TRBJ1-4, the V gene TRBV9; the match to TRBD1 covers 7 bases. Germline V lookup: CDR1 SGDLS, CDR2 YYNGEE. The CDR3 covers 15 residues. V dropped 3 bases and J dropped 5; count of bases not matched to a gene: 7. This chain's CDR3 is CASSAAGTANEKLFF. CDR3 in DNA: TGTGCCAGCAGCGCCGCCGGGACAGCAAATGAAAAACTGTTTTTT.

The chain recombines TRBV2 with TRBJ2-7; D unclear. The CDR3 covers 13 residues. Germline-derived CDR1 and CDR2 are SNHLY and FYNNEI. Between the trimmed V and J ends, which lost 5 bases and 3 bases, there was a span of 11 bases. CDR3 amino acids: CASSPYSYYEQYF. The CDR3 nucleotides read TGTGCCAGCAGTCCATACTCCTACTACGAGCAGTACTTC.

This clone showed up just a few times. The chain links TRBV7-3 to TRBJ2-2, with 10 nucleotides matching TRBD1. J gave up 5 bases and V 5 bases, and 5 bases lay outside the gene matches. Germline V lookup: CDR1 SGHTA, CDR2 FQGTGA. This CDR3 spans 15 amino acids. The CDR3 protein is CASSVKGQGTGELFF. CDR3 nucleotide sequence: TGTGCCAGCAGCGTAAAGGGACAGGGGACCGGGGAGCTGTTTTTT.

The chain recombines TRBV27 with TRBJ1-1; D ambiguous. The germline V and J ends were trimmed by 2 bases and 2 bases, with 6 bases remaining between them. Germline assignment: CDR1 MNHEY and CDR2 SMNVEV (reference sequence). The CDR3 length is 13 residues. Here the CDR3 reads CASSLNLNTEAFF. CDR3 sequence (DNA): TGTGCCAGCAGTTTAAATCTAAACACTGAAGCTTTCTTT.

The CDR3 loop reads CAWRTLRTAPYSPLHF. In nucleotides, the CDR3 is TGTGCCTGGAGGACCCTTAGGACAGCGCCTTATTCACCCCTCCACTTT. The rearrangement joins TRBV30 to TRBJ1-6; tentative D call: TRBD1 (6 bases). Between the trimmed V and J ends, which lost 3 bases and 8 bases, there was a span of 20 bases. Germline V CDR1 and CDR2: GTSNPN, SVGIG (reference sequence). The CDR3 length is 16 residues.

CDR3 in DNA: TGTGCCAGCAGCTTTCAGGGGGTAGGCTATGGCTACACCTTC. Translating it yields CASSFQGVGYGYTF. V and J are TRBV5-5 and TRBJ1-2, with 7 bases matching TRBD1. The CDR3 spans 14 residues. The V and J ends lost 2 bases and 4 bases, in that order; junction bases with no gene match: 5. Germline CDR1 is SGHKS and CDR2 is YYEKEE (reference sequence). The full variable domain, in which reference TRBV5-5 and TRBJ1-2 provide the parts outside the CDR3, is DAGVTQSPTHLIKTRGQQVTLRCSPISGHKSVSWYQQVLGQGPQFIFQYYEKEERGRGNFPDRFSARQFPNYSSELNVNALLLGDSALYLCASSFQGVGYGYTFGSGTRLTVV.

The V and J genes are TRBV7-6 and TRBJ2-1; maybe TRBD1 (6 bases). Trimming stripped 5 bases from V and 0 bases from J, with 17 bases between. This CDR3 is 17 amino acids long. Germline lookup yields CDR1 SGHVS and CDR2 FNYEAQ. This CDR3 reads CASSKPKRGNSYNEQFF. The CDR3 DNA follows: TGTGCCAGCAGCAAACCCAAGAGGGGGAACTCCTACAATGAGCAGTTCTTC. The variable domain in full, completed from reference TRBV7-6 and TRBJ2-1, reads GAGVSQSPRYKVTKRGQDVALRCDPISGHVSLYWYRQALGQGPEFLTYFNYEAQQDKSGLPNDRFSAERPEGSISTLTIQRTEQRDSAMYRCASSKPKRGNSYNEQFFGPGTRLTVL.

The rearrangement joins TRBV9 to TRBJ1-6; D gene unclear. The V gene lost 0 bases and the J gene lost 0 bases, with 4 bases spanning the gap. CDR1 and CDR2 (germline): SGDLS, YYNGEE. The CDR3 contains 15 residues. CDR3 bases: TGTGCCAGCAGCGTAGGTAACTCCTATAATTCACCCCTCCACTTT. Its protein product is CASSVGNSYNSPLHF.

The chain recombines TRBV3-1 (or the pseudogene TRBV3-2) with TRBJ2-3, with 10 bases lining up with TRBD2. This CDR3 spans 16 amino acids. CDR1 is LGHDT, CDR2 YNNKEL, per germline (reference sequence). V was clipped by 4 bases and J by 4 bases; unmatched bases: 8. The CDR3 protein is CASSRVAGGTADTQYF. CDR3 DNA sequence: TGTGCCAGCAGCCGGGTAGCGGGAGGAACCGCAGATACGCAGTATTTT.

The chain links TRBV21-1 to TRBJ2-1; the listed D gene, TRBD1, was not tested against the DNA. TRBV21-1 is recorded as a pseudogene. The CDR3 is 20 residues long. The CDR3 region has the DNA TGTGCCAGCAGCAAAAGAAAGGGGTGCTGTTCACGCTTCTCCTACAATGAGCAGTTCTTC. Translation gives CASSKRKGCCSRFSYNEQFF.

This clone has a single count. The rearrangement uses TRBV3-1 (or the pseudogene TRBV3-2) and TRBJ2-5, with D perhaps matching TRBD1 (8 bases). Germline loops: CDR1 LGHDT, CDR2 YNNKEL (reference sequence). V was trimmed by 0 bases and J by 3 bases, leaving 14 bases between them. The CDR3 contains 16 residues. The DNA of the CDR3 is TGTGCCAGCAGCCAAGAAGTACAGGGGGGGAAAGAGACCCAGTACTTC. This translates into CASSQEVQGGKETQYF.